Each of the 24 T cell receptor beta chains below was sequenced from the same sample in a study of chemoradiotherapy in HPV16-positive cancers. Assay: immunoSEQ multiplex PCR; the TCRdb copy retains only in-frame clones and omits some. This table has roughly 8,400 clones, roughly three quarters appearing once. Here the sequenced sample was tumor tissue, taken from a patient who underwent chemoradiotherapy. The receptors come from a human donor with HPV-associated anogenital cancer.

CDR3 bases: TGTGCCAGCAGTTTTATTACAGGGCGGGCCACTGAAGCTTTCTTT. Translating gives CASSFITGRATEAFF. The chain has TRBV6-5 and TRBJ1-1; possible D gene TRBD1, 6 bases. CDR3 length: 15 residues. Trimming left V 4 bases short and J 4 bases short, with 16 bases between. Germline V gene lookup returns CDR1 MNHEY and CDR2 SVGAGI.

In this sample, this clone turned up once. This rearrangement joins TRBV10-1 to TRBJ2-2; D not certain. In germline, CDR1 is WNHNN, CDR2 SYGVQD (reference sequence). Trimming left V 2 bases short and J 5 bases short, with 9 bases between. This CDR3 contains 14 residues. The CDR3 loop is CASSERPETGELFF. The CDR3 DNA reads as TGCGCCAGCAGTGAGAGGCCGGAAACCGGGGAGCTGTTTTTT.

The chain has TRBV14 and TRBJ2-2, with 9 bases lining up with TRBD1. The germline V gene has CDR1 SGHDN and CDR2 FVKESK. The CDR3 is 16 amino acids. V was pared by 0 bases and J by 7 bases, with 6 bases of the junction left unmatched. The CDR3 protein is CASSQDKGTGLGELFF. The CDR3 nucleotides read TGTGCCAGCAGCCAAGATAAGGGGACAGGGCTCGGGGAGCTGTTTTTT. The variable domain in full, with the rest retrieved from reference TRBV14 and TRBJ2-2, is EAGVTQFPSHSVIEKGQTVTLRCDPISGHDNLYWYRRVMGKEIKFLLHFVKESKQDESGMPNNRFLAERTGGTYSTLKVQPAELEDSGVYFCASSQDKGTGLGELFFGEGSRLTVL.

This clone was counted only a few times. The V call is TRBV10-1, the J call TRBJ2-5; maybe TRBD1 (6 bases). V shed 3 bases and J shed 3 bases, with 8 bases lying between them. This CDR3 is built from 13 residues. The germline gives CDR1 WNHNN, CDR2 SYGVQD (reference sequence). This chain's CDR3 is CASSDPGEETQYF. Here the CDR3 DNA reads TGCGCCAGCAGTGACCCAGGGGAAGAGACCCAGTACTTC.

This clone appeared a single time. The V call is TRBV5-1, the J call TRBJ2-2, with 7 nucleotides matching TRBD1. V lost 3 bases and J lost 0; bases outside the gene matches: 5. Germline CDR1 and CDR2: SGHRS and YFSETQ. This CDR3 is built from 16 residues. This chain's CDR3 is CASSSQGIANTGELFF. The CDR3 DNA reads as TGCGCCAGCAGCTCACAGGGGATCGCGAACACCGGGGAGCTGTTTTTT.

The table lists this clone with a count of one. The rearrangement joins TRBV7-2 to TRBJ1-5, with D unclear. This CDR3 has 14 residues. V was shortened by 5 bases and J by 7 bases, with 15 bases between the two germline ends. In germline, CDR1 is SGHTA, CDR2 FQGNSA. CDR3 DNA: TGTGCCAGCAGCGCCAATACTTTCGCCCAGCCCCAGCATTTT. Residues: CASSANTFAQPQHF.

The count of this clone is one. The chain joins TRBV9 to TRBJ2-3; D is unclear. The CDR3 is 12 residues long. V was trimmed by 0 bases and J by 4 bases, leaving 3 bases between them. Germline V gene data show CDR1 as SGDLS and CDR2 as YYNGEE. CDR3 residues: CASSVDADTQYF. The CDR3 nucleotides are TGTGCCAGCAGCGTAGATGCAGATACGCAGTATTTT. Full variable domain (outside the CDR3, taken from reference TRBV9 and TRBJ2-3): DSGVTQTPKHLITATGQRVTLRCSPRSGDLSVYWYQQSLDQGLQFLIQYYNGEERAKGNILERFSAQQFPDLHSELNLSSLELGDSALYFCASSVDADTQYFGPGTRLTVL.

The chain employs TRBV18 and TRBJ1-6; 10 nucleotides line up with TRBD1. There are 15 residues in the CDR3. V was pared by 4 bases and J by 10 bases, with 7 bases of the junction left unmatched. From germline, CDR1 is KGHSH and CDR2 LQKENI. The CDR3 loop reads CASSRGDRGQSPLHF. The CDR3, as DNA: TGTGCCAGCTCACGGGGGGACAGGGGCCAATCACCCCTCCACTTT.

The V gene is TRBV29-1, the J gene TRBJ2-5; 11 bases fit TRBD2. CDR1 and CDR2 from the germline V gene are SQVTM and ANQGSEA. The V segment lost 7 bases and the J segment 4 bases; nucleotides outside the gene matches: 5. CDR3 length: 13 amino acids. The CDR3 nucleotides are TGCAGCGGCCTAGCGGGAGGTGGAGAGACCCAGTACTTC. This gives the protein CSGLAGGGETQYF.

This clone is a singleton in its sample. The genes are TRBV5-1 and TRBJ2-5; D is perhaps TRBD1 or TRBD2 (6 bases each). CDR1 and CDR2 (germline): SGHRS, YFSETQ. The length of the CDR3 is 15 residues. V gave up 0 bases and J gave up 5 bases, with 14 bases separating them. Here the CDR3 reads CASSLVGGVPETQYF. The DNA of the CDR3 is TGCGCCAGCAGCTTGGTGGGGGGCGTCCCGGAGACCCAGTACTTC.

The rearrangement uses TRBV6-4 and TRBJ1-1; no reliable D call. The CDR3 contains 12 residues. Trimming left V 3 bases short and J 6 bases short, with 8 bases between. Germline assignment: CDR1 MRHNA and CDR2 SNTAGT. The CDR3 region is CASSESPAEAFF. Here the CDR3 DNA reads TGTGCCAGCAGTGAGAGTCCGGCTGAAGCTTTCTTT.

V gene TRBV11-3 combines with J gene TRBJ2-5; TRBD2 might be the D (6 bases). Germline values: CDR1 SGHNT, CDR2 YENEEA. CDR3 length equals 14 residues. Trimming pared 6 bases from V and 5 bases from J, leaving 16 bases between. The CDR3 sequence: CASSPTGGGETQYF. Here the CDR3 DNA reads TGTGCCAGCAGTCCAACCGGGGGAGGCGAGACCCAGTACTTC.

The CDR3: CAWTRTGGYEQYF. DNA of the CDR3: TGTGCCTGGACAAGGACGGGGGGGTACGAGCAGTACTTC. The chain has TRBV30 and TRBJ2-7; TRBD2 matches 8 bases. The germline V gene has CDR1 GTSNPN and CDR2 SVGIG (reference sequence). Trimming cost V 4 bases and J 4 bases; bases outside gene matches: 6. This CDR3 region has 13 residues. The full variable domain, with the rest looked up from reference TRBV30 and TRBJ2-7, is SQTIHQWPATLVQPVGSPLSLECTVEGTSNPNLYWYRQAAGRGLQLLFYSVGIGQISSEVPQNLSASRPQDRQFILSSKKLLLSDSGFYLCAWTRTGGYEQYFGPGTRLTVT.

The rearrangement links TRBV11-2 to TRBJ2-3; the D gene is possibly TRBD2 (6 bases). CDR1 is SGHAT and CDR2 is FQNNGV in the germline V gene. The CDR3 has 19 residues. The germline V and J ends were trimmed by 3 bases and 1 base, with 23 bases remaining between them. The CDR3 reads CASSFPWDSLVRRTDTQYF. CDR3 DNA sequence: TGTGCCAGCAGCTTTCCCTGGGACTCGTTAGTGCGACGCACAGATACGCAGTATTTT.

The J gene is TRBJ2-3, the V gene TRBV6-4; D assignment may be TRBD1 or TRBD2 (5 bases each). The germline gives CDR1 MRHNA, CDR2 SNTAGT. The CDR3 contains 13 residues. The germline V and J ends were trimmed by 4 bases and 3 bases, with 8 bases remaining between them. The CDR3 bases are TGTGCCAGCAGTGGGGACGAAACAGATACGCAGTATTTT. Residues: CASSGDETDTQYF.

The rearrangement uses TRBV11-2 and TRBJ2-7; 7 bases agree with TRBD1. CDR3 length equals 14 residues. Germline V lookup: CDR1 SGHAT, CDR2 FQNNGV. The J segment lost 2 bases and the V segment lost 5 bases, leaving 6 bases of the junction unmatched. The CDR3 here is CASSAGTVPYEQYF. The CDR3 DNA sequence: TGTGCCAGCAGCGCCGGGACAGTCCCCTACGAGCAGTACTTC.

V and J are TRBV5-1 and TRBJ2-6; a possible D gene is TRBD2 (5 bases). The CDR3 totals 15 residues. V was clipped by 8 bases and J by 2 bases, with 14 bases between them. Per the germline V gene, CDR1 is SGHRS and CDR2 is YFSETQ. CDR3 sequence (DNA): TGCGCCAGAAGGAGGCGGCAGGCTGGGGCCAACGTCCTGACTTTC. As protein: CARRRRQAGANVLTF. Together with reference TRBV5-1 and TRBJ2-6, the CDR3 gives the full variable domain: KAGVTQTPRYLIKTRGQQVTLSCSPISGHRSVSWYQQTPGQGLQFLFEYFSETQRNKGNFPGRFSGRQFSNSRSEMNVSTLELGDSALYLCARRRRQAGANVLTFGAGSRLTVL.

This clone was counted a few times. The chain combines TRBV27 with TRBJ2-7; 7 bases are a match to TRBD1. CDR1 and CDR2 (germline): MNHEY, SMNVEV (reference sequence). The CDR3 covers 16 residues. Losses at the gene ends were 8 bases for V and 0 bases for J; bases not matched to a gene: 13. The CDR3 loop reads CASPAGLGQASYEQYF. The CDR3 DNA reads TGTGCCAGCCCAGCCGGTTTAGGACAGGCCTCCTACGAGCAGTACTTC.

The V and J genes are TRBV10-3 and TRBJ1-6; maybe TRBD1 (5 bases). Trimming left V 6 bases short and J 5 bases short, with 14 bases between. The V gene's germline CDR1 is ENHRY and CDR2 SYGVKD. The CDR3 runs 15 residues. DNA of the CDR3: TGTGCCATCAGGGGGGGTGGGACGAATAATTCACCCCTCCACTTT. Translation gives CAIRGGGTNNSPLHF.

This clone has a single count. The genes are TRBV5-6 and TRBJ2-2; unclear D gene. V was shortened by 1 base and J by 2 bases, with 3 bases between the two germline ends. CDR1 is SGHDT and CDR2 is YYEEEE in the germline V gene. This CDR3 is built from 13 residues. The CDR3 DNA sequence: TGTGCCAGCAGCTTGCCTAACACCGGGGAGCTGTTTTTT. It is translated as CASSLPNTGELFF.

The chain uses TRBV19 and TRBJ2-7; TRBD1 aligns across 11 bases. CDR1 and CDR2 from the germline V gene are LNHDA and SQIVND (reference sequence). CDR3 size: 16 residues. Trimming cost V 6 bases and J 5 bases; bases outside gene matches: 12. The CDR3 DNA sequence: TGTGCCAGTAGCTTCGGCGGGGGACAGGGGGTACACGAGCAGTACTTC. It specifies CASSFGGGQGVHEQYF.

A remark on this clone: One junction end does not reproduce the germline sequence, and a read error may be involved. The J gene is TRBJ2-7, the V gene TRBV7-7; a weak D match, TRBD1 (6 bases). Germline CDR1 SSHAT, CDR2 FNYEAQ (reference sequence). The CDR3 is 15 residues long. CDR3 DNA: TGTGCTAGCAGCTTATCGACAGGTATTGGCTACGAGCAGTACTTC. Protein: CASSLSTGIGYEQYF.

The chain combines TRBV7-6 with TRBJ2-7; TRBD2 matches at 9 bases. CDR3 length equals 14 residues. Trimming removed 6 bases from V and 1 base from J; junction bases left unmatched: 4. The V gene's germline CDR1 is SGHVS and CDR2 FNYEAQ. The CDR3 here is CASRQLAGSYEQYF. The CDR3 DNA follows: TGTGCCAGCAGGCAACTAGCGGGTTCCTACGAGCAGTACTTC. Together with reference TRBV7-6 and TRBJ2-7, the CDR3 gives the full variable domain: GAGVSQSPRYKVTKRGQDVALRCDPISGHVSLYWYRQALGQGPEFLTYFNYEAQQDKSGLPNDRFSAERPEGSISTLTIQRTEQRDSAMYRCASRQLAGSYEQYFGPGTRLTVT.

The chain employs TRBV15 and TRBJ2-7; D perhaps matches TRBD1 (5 bases). V was shortened by 5 bases and J by 3 bases, with 11 bases between the two germline ends. Germline CDR1 reads LNHNV; CDR2 reads YYDKDF (reference sequence). The CDR3 is made up of 13 amino acids. The CDR3 protein is CATSSGANYEQYF. CDR3 bases: TGTGCCACCAGCTCTGGGGCGAACTACGAGCAGTACTTC.